A single sample gave rise to the 20 T cell receptor beta chains below, sequenced in a study of blood T cell repertoires in COVID-19. The data were produced by immunoSEQ multiplex PCR, yet TCRdb's version contains in-frame clones alone and is incomplete. The table has roughly 330,000 clones, 83% seen once. Sequenced sample: peripheral blood. The receptors come from a woman in her 50s with acute or convalescent COVID-19.

The chain carries TRBV7-9 and TRBJ1-1, with a weak D call TRBD1 (5 bases). Germline-derived CDR1 and CDR2 are SEHNR and FQNEAQ (reference sequence). Trimming took off 8 bases at V and 5 bases at J, with 12 bases between the two ends. The CDR3 is 12 amino acids. The CDR3 sequence is CASGTGVTEAFF. The CDR3 DNA sequence: TGTGCCAGCGGCACGGGGGTGACTGAAGCTTTCTTT.

The chain carries TRBV5-1 and TRBJ1-1, with unresolved D. V dropped 0 bases and J dropped 4 bases, with 13 bases sitting between them. Per germline, CDR1 SGHRS and CDR2 YFSETQ. CDR3 length: 15 amino acids. DNA of the CDR3: TGCGCCAGCAGCTTGGCCGAATACGGAGGCACTGAAGCTTTCTTT. Translated, it gives CASSLAEYGGTEAFF.

This chain links TRBV6-5 with TRBJ2-7; 8 bases are a match to TRBD1. CDR3 size: 13 residues. Germline CDR1 is MNHEY and CDR2 is SVGAGI. The ends lost 6 bases at V and 10 bases at J; junction bases unmatched: 11. CDR3 region: CASSEAQGASQYV. The CDR3, as DNA: TGTGCCAGCAGCGAGGCTCAGGGGGCCTCTCAGTACGTC.

V and J are TRBV10-3 and TRBJ2-5, with a weak D call TRBD1 (6 bases). Germline CDR1 reads ENHRY; CDR2 reads SYGVKD. This CDR3 is 12 amino acids long. Trimming took 9 bases from V and 1 from J, leaving 9 bases between them. Written as DNA, the CDR3 is TGTGCCATAAAGGACAGCCAAGAGACCCAGTACTTC. This sequence encodes CAIKDSQETQYF.

The rearrangement uses TRBV10-3 and TRBJ2-7; 8 positions match TRBD1. CDR1 is ENHRY, CDR2 SYGVKD, per germline. The CDR3 length is 15 residues. Trimming cost V 6 bases and J 1 base; bases outside gene matches: 8. This CDR3 reads CAIRDGQGVSYEQYV. For the CDR3, the DNA is TGTGCCATCAGGGATGGACAGGGCGTTTCCTACGAGCAGTACGTC.

This chain connects TRBV5-4 to TRBJ2-3; TRBD2 agrees at 11 bases. Unmatched junction bases numbered 12, after V lost 3 bases and J lost 3 bases. From germline, CDR1 is SGHNT and CDR2 YYREEE (reference sequence). This CDR3 comprises 18 residues. The CDR3: CASSSEHSGRALTDTQYF. DNA for the CDR3: TGTGCCAGCAGCTCGGAACATAGCGGGAGGGCCTTGACAGATACGCAGTATTTT.

This sequence joins TRBV10-2 and TRBJ2-6; a weak D match, TRBD1 (5 bases). The germline V gene has CDR1 WSHSY and CDR2 SAAADI. Deletions cut 6 bases from V and 0 bases from J, with 12 bases between. The CDR3 sequence is 16 residues long. CDR3 residues: CASRDSTYSGANVLTF. The DNA of the CDR3 is TGCGCCAGCAGAGACAGCACTTACTCTGGGGCCAACGTCCTGACTTTC.

The chain joins TRBV3-1 (or the pseudogene TRBV3-2) to TRBJ1-2; 7 nucleotides align to TRBD1. Germline lookup yields CDR1 LGHDT and CDR2 YNNKEL (reference sequence). J was trimmed by 4 bases and V by 5 bases; bases with no gene match: 7. The CDR3 has 14 amino acids. CDR3 DNA: TGTGCCAGCAGCAACACAGGGGAGATCTATGGCTACACCTTC. This translates into CASSNTGEIYGYTF.

The chain combines TRBV4-1 with TRBJ1-5; 9 bases fit TRBD1. CDR3 length: 17 amino acids. CDR1 is MGHRA, CDR2 YSYEKL, per germline. With V trimmed by 4 bases and J by 2 bases, 9 bases remained unmatched. Written as DNA, the CDR3 is TGCGCCAGCAGCCGGTTAGGGACAGGGACGGGCAATCAGCCCCAGCATTTT. It yields the protein CASSRLGTGTGNQPQHF.

The CDR3: CASSGLFGGYTF. In nucleotides, the CDR3 is TGTGCCAGCAGTGGGTTGTTTGGCGGCTACACCTTC. The J gene is TRBJ1-2, the V gene TRBV2, with D unclear. The germline V gene encodes CDR1 SNHLY and CDR2 FYNNEI. The ends were cut back, 4 bases at V and 8 bases at J, with 11 bases in the middle. The CDR3 has 12 amino acids.

The table lists this clone with a count of one. This CDR3 is CASSIGEFEAFF. The CDR3 DNA reads TGTGCCAGTAGTATCGGGGAGTTTGAAGCTTTCTTT. The chain recombines TRBV19 with TRBJ1-1; no clear D gene. CDR3 length equals 12 residues. Germline lookup yields CDR1 LNHDA and CDR2 SQIVND (reference sequence). Trimming stripped 3 bases from V and 7 bases from J, with 9 bases between.

The chain is built from TRBV11-2 and TRBJ2-7; a weak D match, TRBD1 (6 bases). The CDR3 extends over 14 amino acids. Trimming left V 5 bases short and J 2 bases short, with 13 bases between. The V gene's germline CDR1 is SGHAT and CDR2 FQNNGV. The CDR3 sequence: CASSPRRGPYEQYV. DNA for the CDR3: TGTGCCAGCAGCCCCCGCAGGGGACCCTACGAGCAGTACGTC.

The chain joins TRBV5-6 to TRBJ1-3, with 7 bases matching TRBD1. V dropped 5 bases and J dropped 0; count of bases not matched to a gene: 11. This CDR3 has 17 amino acids. From germline, CDR1 is SGHDT and CDR2 YYEEEE. The chain's CDR3 is CASRTWRGPSSGNTIYF. Here the CDR3 DNA reads TGTGCCAGCAGAACCTGGAGGGGGCCAAGCTCTGGAAACACCATATATTTT. Full variable domain (missing parts from reference TRBV5-6 and TRBJ1-3): DAGVTQSPTHLIKTRGQQVTLRCSPKSGHDTVSWYQQALGQGPQFIFQYYEEEERQRGNFPDRFSGHQFPNYSSELNVNALLLGDSALYLCASRTWRGPSSGNTIYFGEGSWLTVV.

This chain links TRBV25-1 with TRBJ1-2, with D possibly being TRBD1 (5 bases). CDR3 length: 12 residues. Germline values: CDR1 MGHDK, CDR2 SYGVNS. The V and J ends lost 6 bases and 4 bases respectively, with 9 bases between them. The CDR3 sequence: CASRGGFYGYTF. The CDR3 DNA is TGTGCCAGCAGGGGGGGTTTCTATGGCTACACCTTC.

The rearrangement uses TRBV11-1 and TRBJ2-2; D may be TRBD1 (6 bases). Germline CDR1 SGHAT, CDR2 FQDESV (reference sequence). This CDR3 region has 15 residues. V was trimmed by 5 bases and J by 0 bases, leaving 10 bases between them. CDR3 coding DNA: TGTGCCAGCAGCGCAGGGGTAACGAACACCGGGGAGCTGTTTTTT. Amino acid sequence: CASSAGVTNTGELFF.

This clone appeared once. The chain uses TRBV27 and TRBJ2-2, with D perhaps matching TRBD1 (6 bases). The CDR3 is 15 amino acids. Germline CDR1 is MNHEY and CDR2 is SMNVEV (reference sequence). Trimming left V 5 bases short and J 3 bases short, with 13 bases between. CDR3 loop: CASSRRDTYTGELFF. In nucleotides, the CDR3 is TGTGCCAGCAGTAGACGGGACACGTACACCGGGGAGCTGTTTTTT.

The chain uses TRBV19 and TRBJ2-3, with 8 bases lining up with TRBD2. This CDR3 is 14 amino acids long. V shed 5 bases, J shed 6 bases, and the junction held 7 bases outside the gene matches. Germline assignment: CDR1 LNHDA and CDR2 SQIVND (reference sequence). This CDR3 reads CASSAGGSPDTQYF. Here the CDR3 DNA reads TGTGCCAGTAGTGCGGGAGGTTCCCCGGATACGCAGTATTTT.

This clone occurred once. The CDR3 loop reads CASSRQGPQETQYF. CDR3 nucleotide sequence: TGTGCCAGCAGCCGACAGGGTCCGCAAGAGACCCAGTACTTC. The chain employs TRBV5-4 and TRBJ2-5; 7 positions agree with TRBD1. CDR1 and CDR2 from the germline V gene are SGHNT and YYREEE (reference sequence). V shed 4 bases and J 2 bases; nucleotides not matched to a gene: 5. The length of the CDR3 is 14 residues.

This sequence joins TRBV5-1 and TRBJ2-1; 7 nucleotides line up with TRBD1. Germline CDR1 is SGHRS and CDR2 is YFSETQ. Trimming took 4 bases from V and 9 from J; bases not matched to a gene: 7. CDR3 size: 13 residues. Here the CDR3 DNA reads TGCGCCAGCAGCGCAACAGGGGTGGGTGAGCAGTTCTTC. Translated: CASSATGVGEQFF. The complete variable domain, with remaining parts taken from reference TRBV5-1 and TRBJ2-1, reads KAGVTQTPRYLIKTRGQQVTLSCSPISGHRSVSWYQQTPGQGLQFLFEYFSETQRNKGNFPGRFSGRQFSNSRSEMNVSTLELGDSALYLCASSATGVGEQFFGPGTRLTVL.

V and J are TRBV3-1 (or the pseudogene TRBV3-2) and TRBJ2-1; 10 bases map to TRBD1. After removal of 5 bases from V and 2 bases from J, the junction contained 3 bases not matched to a gene. Germline CDR1 reads LGHDT; CDR2 reads YNNKEL (reference sequence). The CDR3 is 15 amino acids. Here the CDR3 reads CASSVGTGAYNEQFF. CDR3 in DNA: TGTGCCAGCAGCGTCGGGACAGGGGCCTACAATGAGCAGTTCTTC.